This TCR beta chain was sequenced in a study of post-analysis software for immune sequencing data. Study-level background: Multiple sclerosis in the patients followed relapsing-remitting, secondary progressive and progressive-relapsing courses. General study results and limits: Those samples that were prepared in the same batch co-clustered strongly by F measure. Elevated frequency relative to controls characterized roughly five TRBV segments in patients, TRBV5-6, TRBV5-1 and TRBV20-1 among them. Compared against controls, patients with multiple sclerosis displayed significantly lower normalized Chao1 diversity.

Regarding this clonotype: Its target is unknown.

cDNA libraries of TCR beta carried unique molecular identifiers. T cells numbering about 0.9 to 10 million yielded cDNA molecules that totaled about 500,000. TCRdb re-called the PCR reads with MiXCR, one entry per CDR3 protein. The sample has 820,000 or so distinct CDR3 sequences, roughly half seen once. V dropped 0 bases and J dropped 14 bases, with 5 bases sitting between them. Germline CDR1 is MNHEY and CDR2 is SVGAGI. This CDR3 comprises 10 residues. The chain recombines TRBV6-5 with TRBJ2-1, with D hard to call. The material sequenced was blood. This clonotype was sampled from a girl aged 10 to 17 with multiple sclerosis. CDR3 residues: CASSYSPEFF. In nucleotides, the CDR3 is TGTGCCAGCAGTTACTCGCCGGAGTTCTTC.